This entry lists 12 T cell receptor beta chains sequenced from one sample in a study of T cells in Graves' hyperthyroidism and ophthalmopathy. TCR beta CDR3 regions were amplified from RNA. Using the HTBI primer set, a first-round RT-PCR was run on the TCR CDR3. TCRdb analysed the multiplex PCR reads with MiXCR anew, one entry per CDR3 protein. The sample includes approximately 400,000 distinct CDR3 sequences, approximately 17% of them seen just once. The specimen sequenced was blood. The receptors come from a man between 18 and 35 years old with Graves' ophthalmopathy.

This clonotype occurred many times. The V call is TRBV6-2 or TRBV6-3, the J call TRBJ1-5; maybe TRBD1 (5 bases). The V end was cut by 2 bases, the J end by 0 bases, with 20 bases between. The germline CDR1 and CDR2 sequences are MNHEY and SVGEGT. The CDR3 totals 19 residues. The CDR3 here is CASSYGRTSGPYSNQPQHF. The CDR3 DNA reads TGTGCCAGCAGTTACGGGCGGACATCGGGGCCCTATAGCAATCAGCCCCAGCATTTT.

This clonotype occurred a few times. The chain joins TRBV9 to TRBJ1-1; D might be TRBD1 (5 bases). V was pared by 4 bases and J by 7 bases, with 14 bases between. The CDR3 runs to 13 residues. Germline values: CDR1 SGDLS, CDR2 YYNGEE. CDR3 amino acids: CASSRGLEGEAFF. The CDR3 DNA follows: TGTGCCAGCAGCCGGGGGTTAGAGGGTGAAGCTTTCTTT.

J is TRBJ1-1 and V is TRBV20-1, with no clear D. Germline V gene data show CDR1 as DFQATT and CDR2 as SNEGSKA (reference sequence). This CDR3 region has 13 residues. V was shortened by 2 bases and J by 3 bases, with 10 bases between the two germline ends. The CDR3 loop is CSARPVRYTEAFF. The CDR3 bases are TGCAGTGCTAGACCCGTTCGATACACTGAAGCTTTCTTT.

The CDR3 nucleotides are TGTGCCAGCAGCTTTACACAGGGATCAGATACGCAGTATTTT. It translates to CASSFTQGSDTQYF. The chain carries TRBV7-9 and TRBJ2-3, with D perhaps TRBD1 (6 bases). The germline V gene encodes CDR1 SEHNR and CDR2 FQNEAQ (reference sequence). The CDR3 has 14 amino acids. V lost 3 bases to trimming and J lost 4 bases, with 11 bases between them. The whole variable domain, filled in from reference TRBV7-9 and TRBJ2-3, reads DTGVSQNPRHKITKRGQNVTFRCDPISEHNRLYWYRQTLGQGPEFLTYFQNEAQLEKSRLLSDRFSAERPKGSFSTLEIQRTEQGDSAMYLCASSFTQGSDTQYFGPGTRLTVL.

The J gene is TRBJ1-2, the V gene TRBV2, with D possibly TRBD1 on 5 matching bases. Germline loops: CDR1 SNHLY, CDR2 FYNNEI. With 11 bases removed from V and 4 bases from J, the gap between germline ends came to 14 bases. The CDR3 totals 12 residues. The CDR3 reads CALLGEGYGYTF. The DNA of the CDR3 is TGTGCCTTACTAGGGGAGGGCTATGGCTACACCTTC.

This clonotype was picked up a small number of times. This sequence joins TRBV30 and TRBJ2-5, with TRBD2 matching 9 bases. This CDR3 region has 17 residues. Germline V lookup: CDR1 GTSNPN, CDR2 SVGIG (reference sequence). V was pared by 1 base and J by 2 bases, with 11 bases of the junction left unmatched. The CDR3 sequence: CAWSGAQLAGIQETQYF. The CDR3 coding sequence is TGTGCCTGGAGTGGGGCCCAGCTAGCGGGGATTCAAGAGACCCAGTACTTC.

The chain uses TRBV12-3 or TRBV12-4 and TRBJ1-2, with D possibly matching TRBD1 (5 bases). CDR3 length: 13 amino acids. V dropped 5 bases and J dropped 6 bases, with 13 bases sitting between them. CDR3 nucleotide sequence: TGTGCCAGCAGTCAGGGACTCGTGGATGGCTACACCTTC. It yields the protein CASSQGLVDGYTF.

In its sample, this clonotype was seen many times. The J gene is TRBJ1-5, the V gene TRBV16; D call uncertain. Germline V gene data show CDR1 as KGHSY and CDR2 as FQNENV. The ends were cut back, 2 bases at V and 7 bases at J, with 9 bases in the middle. The CDR3 runs to 13 residues. The CDR3 here is CASSQGVGQPQHF. The CDR3 DNA is TGTGCCAGCAGCCAAGGGGTTGGCCAGCCCCAGCATTTT.

The table lists this clonotype with many counts. The rearrangement uses TRBV27 and TRBJ1-1; D is perhaps TRBD1 (6 bases). Germline-derived CDR1 and CDR2 are MNHEY and SMNVEV (reference sequence). V lost 5 bases to trimming and J lost 10 bases, with 14 bases between them. This CDR3 region has 12 residues. CDR3 coding DNA: TGTGCCAGCAGTAGCGGGGGGCTTTCAGCTTTCTTT. Translated: CASSSGGLSAFF.

This clonotype was detected ten times or more. The chain carries TRBV7-9 and TRBJ2-7; D unclear. The ends were cut back, 3 bases at V and 2 bases at J, with 8 bases in the middle. The CDR3 sequence is 13 residues long. The germline V gene encodes CDR1 SEHNR and CDR2 FQNEAQ (reference sequence). CDR3 nucleotides: TGTGCCAGCAGCTTGCCTTACACCTACGAGCAGTACTTC. It encodes CASSLPYTYEQYF.

This clonotype was picked up a small number of times. This chain connects TRBV29-1 to TRBJ2-7, with 9 bases lining up with TRBD1. V gave up 4 bases and J gave up 1 base; unmatched junction bases: 2. CDR3 length equals 13 residues. In germline, CDR1 is SQVTM, CDR2 ANQGSEA. The CDR3 region is CSVGGTGSYEQYF. The CDR3 region has the DNA TGCAGCGTTGGCGGGACAGGGTCCTACGAGCAGTACTTC.

This clonotype was counted ten times or more. The gene calls are TRBV5-1 and TRBJ1-2, with a weak D call TRBD1 (5 bases). The CDR3 has 13 residues. The V gene lost 3 bases and the J gene lost 8 bases, with 14 bases spanning the gap. Germline V gives CDR1 SGHRS, CDR2 YFSETQ. CDR3 region: CASSWDGLLGYTF. The CDR3 nucleotides are TGCGCCAGCAGCTGGGACGGCCTCCTGGGCTACACCTTC.